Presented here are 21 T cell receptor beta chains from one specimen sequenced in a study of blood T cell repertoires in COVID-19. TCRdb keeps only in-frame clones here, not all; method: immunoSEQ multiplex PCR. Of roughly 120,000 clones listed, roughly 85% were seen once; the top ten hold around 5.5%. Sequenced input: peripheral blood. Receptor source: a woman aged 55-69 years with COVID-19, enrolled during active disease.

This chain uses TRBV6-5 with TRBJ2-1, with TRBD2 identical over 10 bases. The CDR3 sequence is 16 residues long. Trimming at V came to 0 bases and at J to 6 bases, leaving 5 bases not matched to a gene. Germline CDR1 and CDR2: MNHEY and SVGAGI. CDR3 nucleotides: TGTGCCAGCAGTTACTCTGGCGAGCGGGGGGGCAATGAGCAGTTCTTC. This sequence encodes CASSYSGERGGNEQFF.

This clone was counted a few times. CDR3 sequence (DNA): TGTGCCAGCAGGAAGGACAGGGGTTCCTACGAGCAGTACTTC. It is translated as CASRKDRGSYEQYF. The chain is built from TRBV2 and TRBJ2-7; TRBD1 agrees at 9 bases. The CDR3 consists of 14 residues. Germline V gives CDR1 SNHLY, CDR2 FYNNEI. V gave up 6 bases and J gave up 1 base; unmatched junction bases: 4.

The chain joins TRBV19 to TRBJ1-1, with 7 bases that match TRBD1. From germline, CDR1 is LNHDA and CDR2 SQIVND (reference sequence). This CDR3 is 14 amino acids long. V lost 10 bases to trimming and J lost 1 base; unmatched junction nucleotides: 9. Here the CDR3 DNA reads TGTGCCATATTTCCAGGGGGACCGAACACTGAAGCTTTCTTT. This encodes CAIFPGGPNTEAFF.

The CDR3 DNA follows: TGTGCCAGCAGCTTCTTAGGGACAGGGTACTATGGCTACACCTTC. Its protein is CASSFLGTGYYGYTF. This rearrangement joins TRBV11-2 to TRBJ1-2; 9 bases line up with TRBD1. The CDR3 spans 15 residues. V trimming: 3 bases; J trimming: 3 bases; junction bases outside the gene matches: 5. CDR1 SGHAT and CDR2 FQNNGV come from the germline V gene. Filled out from reference TRBV11-2 and TRBJ1-2, the complete variable domain reads EAGVAQSPRYKIIEKRQSVAFWCNPISGHATLYWYQQILGQGPKLLIQFQNNGVVDDSQLPKDRFSAERLKGVDSTLKIQPAKLEDSAVYLCASSFLGTGYYGYTFGSGTRLTVV.

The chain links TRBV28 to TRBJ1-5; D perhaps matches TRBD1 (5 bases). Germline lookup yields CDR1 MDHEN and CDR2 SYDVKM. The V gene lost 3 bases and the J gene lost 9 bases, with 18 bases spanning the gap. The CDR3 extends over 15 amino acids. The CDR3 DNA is TGTGCCAGCAGTTTCGAAAGACAGCTTTTGTCGCCCCAGCATTTT. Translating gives CASSFERQLLSPQHF.

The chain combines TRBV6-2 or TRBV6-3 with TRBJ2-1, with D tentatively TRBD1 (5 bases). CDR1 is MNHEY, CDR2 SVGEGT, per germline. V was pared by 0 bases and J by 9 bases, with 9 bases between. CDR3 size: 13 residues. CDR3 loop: CASSYSETAEQFF. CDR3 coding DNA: TGTGCCAGCAGTTACTCCGAGACAGCTGAGCAGTTCTTC.

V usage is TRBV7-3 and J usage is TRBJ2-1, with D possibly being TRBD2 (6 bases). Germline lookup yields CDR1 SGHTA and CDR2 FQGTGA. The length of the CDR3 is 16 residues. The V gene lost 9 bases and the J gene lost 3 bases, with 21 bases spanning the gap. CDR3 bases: TGTGCCAGACCCCAATACGGGGGATCTTACTACAATGAGCAGTTCTTC. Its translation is CARPQYGGSYYNEQFF.

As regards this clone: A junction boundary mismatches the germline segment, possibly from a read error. CDR3 in amino acids: CASSLVDTTSDEQYF. CDR3 sequence (DNA): TGTGCCAGCAGCTTGGTTGACACGACCTCCGACGAGCAGTACTTC. The chain links TRBV5-8 to TRBJ2-7; D unclear. Germline CDR1 is SGHTS and CDR2 is YDEGEE. The CDR3 is 15 residues long.

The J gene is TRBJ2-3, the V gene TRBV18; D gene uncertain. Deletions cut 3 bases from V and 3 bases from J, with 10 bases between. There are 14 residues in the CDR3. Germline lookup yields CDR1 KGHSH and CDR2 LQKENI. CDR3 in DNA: TGTGCCAGCTCACCTGGCCTGGAGACAGATACGCAGTATTTT. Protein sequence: CASSPGLETDTQYF. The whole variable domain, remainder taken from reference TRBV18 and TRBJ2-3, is NAGVMQNPRHLVRRRGQEARLRCSPMKGHSHVYWYRQLPEEGLKFMVYLQKENIIDESGMPKERFSAEFPKEGPSILRIQQVVRGDSAAYFCASSPGLETDTQYFGPGTRLTVL.

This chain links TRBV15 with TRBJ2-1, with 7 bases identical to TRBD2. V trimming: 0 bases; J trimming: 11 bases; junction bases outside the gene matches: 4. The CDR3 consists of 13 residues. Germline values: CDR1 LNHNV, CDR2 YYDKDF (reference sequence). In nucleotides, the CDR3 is TGTGCCACCAGCAGAGATATGGGGACTAAGCAGTTCTTC. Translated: CATSRDMGTKQFF.

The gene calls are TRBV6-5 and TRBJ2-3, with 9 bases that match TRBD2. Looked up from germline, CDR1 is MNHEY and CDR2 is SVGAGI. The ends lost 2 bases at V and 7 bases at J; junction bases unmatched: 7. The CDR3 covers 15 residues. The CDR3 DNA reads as TGTGCCAGCAGTTACACGACTAGCGGTCTATATACGCAGTATTTT. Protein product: CASSYTTSGLYTQYF.

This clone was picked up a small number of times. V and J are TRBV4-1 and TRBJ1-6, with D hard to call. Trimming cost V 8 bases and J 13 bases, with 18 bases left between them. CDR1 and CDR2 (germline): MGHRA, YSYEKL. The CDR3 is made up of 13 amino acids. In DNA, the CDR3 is TGCGCCAGCGGACTACACTTATACTCTCCCCTCCACTTT. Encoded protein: CASGLHLYSPLHF.

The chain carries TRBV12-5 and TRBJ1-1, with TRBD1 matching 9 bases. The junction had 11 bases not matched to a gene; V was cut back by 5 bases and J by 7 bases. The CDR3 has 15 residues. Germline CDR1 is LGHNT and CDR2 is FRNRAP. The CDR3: CASGLTQPGQGEAFF. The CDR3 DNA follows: TGTGCTAGTGGTCTCACTCAACCGGGACAGGGTGAAGCTTTCTTT. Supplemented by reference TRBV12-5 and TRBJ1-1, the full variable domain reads DARVTQTPRHKVTEMGQEVTMRCQPILGHNTVFWYRQTMMQGLELLAYFRNRAPLDDSGMPKDRFSAEMPDATLATLKIQPSEPRDSAVYFCASGLTQPGQGEAFFGQGTRLTVV.

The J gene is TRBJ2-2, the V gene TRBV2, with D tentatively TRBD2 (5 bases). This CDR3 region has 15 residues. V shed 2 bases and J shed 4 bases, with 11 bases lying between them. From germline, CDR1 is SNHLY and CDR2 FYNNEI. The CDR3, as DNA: TGTGCCAGCAGTGAAAGGAGCGGTTCCACCGGGGAGCTGTTTTTT. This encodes CASSERSGSTGELFF.

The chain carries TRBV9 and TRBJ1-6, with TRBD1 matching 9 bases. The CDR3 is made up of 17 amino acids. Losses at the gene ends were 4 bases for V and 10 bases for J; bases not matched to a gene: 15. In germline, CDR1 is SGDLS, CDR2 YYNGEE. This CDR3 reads CASSSTWWDREKSPLHF. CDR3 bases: TGTGCCAGCAGCTCCACGTGGTGGGACAGGGAGAAGTCACCCCTCCACTTT.

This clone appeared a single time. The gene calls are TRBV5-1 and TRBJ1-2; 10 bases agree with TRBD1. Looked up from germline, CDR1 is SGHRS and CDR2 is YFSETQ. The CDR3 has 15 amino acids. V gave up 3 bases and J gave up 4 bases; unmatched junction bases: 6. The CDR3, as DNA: TGCGCCAGCAGCTGGGACAGGGGTTCGGTCTATGGCTACACCTTC. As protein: CASSWDRGSVYGYTF.

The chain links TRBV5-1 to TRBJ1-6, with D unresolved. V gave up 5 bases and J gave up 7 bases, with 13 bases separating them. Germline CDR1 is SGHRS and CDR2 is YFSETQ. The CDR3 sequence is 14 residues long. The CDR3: CASRRSTENSPLHF. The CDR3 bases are TGCGCCAGCAGACGGTCAACTGAGAATTCACCCCTCCACTTT.

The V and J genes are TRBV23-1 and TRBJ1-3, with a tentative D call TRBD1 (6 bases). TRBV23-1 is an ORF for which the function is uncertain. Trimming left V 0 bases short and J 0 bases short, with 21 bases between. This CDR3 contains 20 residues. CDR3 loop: CASSQSFWRSGVDSGNTIYF. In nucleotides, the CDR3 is TGCGCCAGCAGTCAATCGTTCTGGCGATCAGGGGTGGACTCTGGAAACACCATATATTTT.

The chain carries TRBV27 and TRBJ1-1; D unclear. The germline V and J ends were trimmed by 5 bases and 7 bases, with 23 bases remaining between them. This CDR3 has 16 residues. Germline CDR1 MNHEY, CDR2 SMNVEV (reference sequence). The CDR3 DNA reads TGTGCCAGCAGTCCCGCGGGGTTGCGGGAGAAGGATGAAGCTTTCTTT. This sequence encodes CASSPAGLREKDEAFF.

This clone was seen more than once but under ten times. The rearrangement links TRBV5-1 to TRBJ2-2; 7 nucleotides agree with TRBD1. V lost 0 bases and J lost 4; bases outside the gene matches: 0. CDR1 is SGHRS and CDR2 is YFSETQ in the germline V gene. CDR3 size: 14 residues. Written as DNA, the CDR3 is TGCGCCAGCAGCTTGGGACAGGGCACCGGGGAGCTGTTTTTT. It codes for CASSLGQGTGELFF.

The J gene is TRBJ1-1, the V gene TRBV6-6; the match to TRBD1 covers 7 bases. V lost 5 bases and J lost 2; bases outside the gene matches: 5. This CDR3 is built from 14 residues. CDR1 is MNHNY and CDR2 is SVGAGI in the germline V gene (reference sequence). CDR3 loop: CASSGTADNTEAFF. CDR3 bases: TGTGCCAGCAGTGGGACAGCAGACAACACTGAAGCTTTCTTT.